The table lists the clone carrying this T cell receptor (beta chain) with a few counts. Its antigen is undetermined. This entry belongs to a study of T-cell memory formation after mild COVID-19. Overall study results and limits: Within pre-infection memory, some responding clones were found, suggesting cross-reactive memory joined.

The CDR3 is 14 residues long. CDR1 is SGHTA and CDR2 is FQGNSA in the germline V gene. With 5 bases clipped from V and 4 bases from J, the junction kept 7 bases outside the gene matches. One entry per CDR3 protein, called by TCRdb with MiXCR from the 5' RACE reads. The sample lists under 300,000 distinct CDR3 sequences, over 15% occurring once. This chain links TRBV7-2 with TRBJ2-5; 7 bases fit TRBD2. Sample: PBMCs or a T cell subset sorted from them (not recorded which). This TCR was recovered from a man younger than 30 who had mild COVID-19 (a few samples of this study predate the infection). Cell type and time point are not known. The CDR3 DNA reads TGTGCCAGCAGCCGCGGGGGAGCAGGAGAGACCCAGTACTTC. Translated: CASSRGGAGETQYF.